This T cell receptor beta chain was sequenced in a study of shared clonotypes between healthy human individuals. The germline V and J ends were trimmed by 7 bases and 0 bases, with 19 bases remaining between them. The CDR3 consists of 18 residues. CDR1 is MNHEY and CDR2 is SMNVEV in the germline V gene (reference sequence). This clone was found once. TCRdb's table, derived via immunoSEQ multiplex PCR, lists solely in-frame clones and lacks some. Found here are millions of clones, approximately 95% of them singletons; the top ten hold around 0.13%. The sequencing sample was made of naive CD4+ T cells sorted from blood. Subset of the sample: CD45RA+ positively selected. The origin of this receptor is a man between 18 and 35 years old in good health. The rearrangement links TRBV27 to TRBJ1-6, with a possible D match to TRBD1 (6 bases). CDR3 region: CASNTRFQGSSYNSPLHF. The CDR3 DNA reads TGTGCCAGCAACACGCGGTTCCAGGGGAGCTCCTATAATTCACCCCTCCACTTT.